This T cell receptor beta chain was documented in a study of cytomegalovirus exposure and HLA in healthy donors. General study results and limits: In vitro, a few CMV-associated chains proved specific for CMV antigens.

CDR3 length: 14 residues. Trimming shortened V by 2 bases and J by 8 bases, and 10 bases separated the two germline ends. Germline assignment: CDR1 SGHVS and CDR2 FQNEAQ. This clone turned up a few times. Its specificity is unknown. The PCR had 60 Vbeta and 13 Jbeta primers. TCRdb's copy holds only in-frame clones and misses some; the assay was immunoSEQ multiplex PCR. The sample lists 150,000 to 200,000 clones; about three quarters were seen once. The chain recombines TRBV7-8 with TRBJ1-6; D is unresolved. The TCR was taken from a girl aged 10 to 17 in good health and CMV-seronegative. Sequencing input: PBMCs. DNA for the CDR3: TGTGCCAGCAGCTTAACGGGTGGTGATTCACCCCTCCACTTT. This encodes CASSLTGGDSPLHF.